This TCR beta chain was sequenced in a study of blood T cell repertoires in COVID-19. Background on the study: Sources were T cells, B-cell-depleted T cells, or PBMCs; the material itself was cDNA or gDNA.

This clone has a count of ten or more. Data came from immunoSEQ multiplex PCR; TCRdb stores just in-frame clones and leaves some out. Among about 82,000 clones listed, approximately 80% were seen once. With 5 bases clipped from V and 1 base from J, the junction kept 2 bases outside the gene matches. CDR3 length: 15 amino acids. Germline V gene sequence: CDR1 SNHLY, CDR2 FYNNEI. This receptor was identified in a man older than 75 with active or convalescent COVID-19. Material: peripheral blood. This chain links TRBV2 with TRBJ2-6; 7 nucleotides match TRBD1. CDR3 in amino acids: CASSQTGSGANVLTF. CDR3 DNA sequence: TGTGCCAGCAGTCAGACAGGGTCTGGGGCCAACGTCCTGACTTTC.